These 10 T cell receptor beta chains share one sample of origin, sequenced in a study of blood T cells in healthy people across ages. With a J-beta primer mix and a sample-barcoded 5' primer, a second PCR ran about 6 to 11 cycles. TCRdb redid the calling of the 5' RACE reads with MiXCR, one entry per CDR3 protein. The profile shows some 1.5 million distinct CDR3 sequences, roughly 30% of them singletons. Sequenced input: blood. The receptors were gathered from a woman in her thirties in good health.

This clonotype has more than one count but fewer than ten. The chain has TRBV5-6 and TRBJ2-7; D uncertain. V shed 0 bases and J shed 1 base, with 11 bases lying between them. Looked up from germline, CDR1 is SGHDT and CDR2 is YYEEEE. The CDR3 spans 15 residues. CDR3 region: CASSLDRRSSYEQYF. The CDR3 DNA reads TGTGCCAGCAGCTTGGACCGCCGTAGTTCCTACGAGCAGTACTTC.

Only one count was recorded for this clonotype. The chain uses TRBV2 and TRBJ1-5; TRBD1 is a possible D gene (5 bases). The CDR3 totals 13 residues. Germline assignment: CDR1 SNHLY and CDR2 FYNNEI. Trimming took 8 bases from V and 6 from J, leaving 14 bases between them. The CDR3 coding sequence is TGTGCCAGCCAGGGAGTATTTAGTCAGCCCCAGCATTTT. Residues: CASQGVFSQPQHF. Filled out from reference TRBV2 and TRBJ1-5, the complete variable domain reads EPEVTQTPSHQVTQMGQEVILRCVPISNHLYFYWYRQILGQKVEFLVSFYNNEISEKSEIFDDQFSVERPDGSNFTLKIRSTKLEDSAMYFCASQGVFSQPQHFGDGTRLSIL.

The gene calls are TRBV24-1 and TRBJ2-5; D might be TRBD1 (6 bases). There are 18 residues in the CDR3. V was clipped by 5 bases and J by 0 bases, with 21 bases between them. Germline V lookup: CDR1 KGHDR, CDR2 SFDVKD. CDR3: CATSGVGASSTYQETQYF. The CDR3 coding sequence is TGTGCCACCAGTGGCGTGGGGGCCTCCTCTACCTACCAAGAGACCCAGTACTTC.

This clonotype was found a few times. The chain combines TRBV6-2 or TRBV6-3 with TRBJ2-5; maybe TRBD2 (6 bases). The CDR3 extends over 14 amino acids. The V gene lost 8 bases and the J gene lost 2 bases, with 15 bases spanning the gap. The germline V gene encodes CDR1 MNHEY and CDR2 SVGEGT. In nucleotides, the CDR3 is TGTGCCAGCCGTAGCGGCCTGGGACAAGAGACCCAGTACTTC. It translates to CASRSGLGQETQYF.

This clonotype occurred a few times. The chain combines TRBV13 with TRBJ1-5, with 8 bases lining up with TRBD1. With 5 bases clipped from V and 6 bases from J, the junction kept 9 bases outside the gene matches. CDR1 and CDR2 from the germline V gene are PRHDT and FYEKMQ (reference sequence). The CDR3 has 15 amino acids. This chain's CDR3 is CASSAGQGWGQPQHF. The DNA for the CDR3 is TGTGCCAGCAGCGCAGGACAGGGATGGGGTCAGCCCCAGCATTTT.

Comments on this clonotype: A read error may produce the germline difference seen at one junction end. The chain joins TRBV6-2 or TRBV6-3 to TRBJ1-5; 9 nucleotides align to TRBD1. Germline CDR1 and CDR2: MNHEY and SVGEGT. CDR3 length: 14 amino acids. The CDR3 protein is CASSRDRDDQSQHF. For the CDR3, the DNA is TGTGCCAGCAGTCGGGACAGGGACGATCAGTCCCAGCATTTT.

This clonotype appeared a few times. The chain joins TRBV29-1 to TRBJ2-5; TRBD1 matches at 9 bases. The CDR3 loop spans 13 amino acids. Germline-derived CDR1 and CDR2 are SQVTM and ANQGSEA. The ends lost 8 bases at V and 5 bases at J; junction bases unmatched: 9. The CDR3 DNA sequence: TGCAGCTCCGCCGGGACAGGGATGGAGACCCAGTACTTC. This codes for CSSAGTGMETQYF.

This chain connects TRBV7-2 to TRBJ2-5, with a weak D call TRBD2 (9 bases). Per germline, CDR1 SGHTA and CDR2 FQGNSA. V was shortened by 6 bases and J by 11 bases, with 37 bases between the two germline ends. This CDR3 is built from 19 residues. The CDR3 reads CASSSRTGSASGTSLEQYF. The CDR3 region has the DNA TGTGCCAGCAGTTCCAGGACAGGGAGCGCTAGCGGGACGAGTCTGGAGCAGTACTTC.

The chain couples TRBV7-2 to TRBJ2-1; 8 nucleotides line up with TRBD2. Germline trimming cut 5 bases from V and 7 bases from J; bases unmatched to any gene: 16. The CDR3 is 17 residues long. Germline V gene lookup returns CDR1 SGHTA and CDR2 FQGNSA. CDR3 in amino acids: CASSPRRSAGGENEQFF. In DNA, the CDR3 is TGTGCCAGCAGCCCCCGCCGTTCGGCGGGAGGAGAGAATGAGCAGTTCTTC.

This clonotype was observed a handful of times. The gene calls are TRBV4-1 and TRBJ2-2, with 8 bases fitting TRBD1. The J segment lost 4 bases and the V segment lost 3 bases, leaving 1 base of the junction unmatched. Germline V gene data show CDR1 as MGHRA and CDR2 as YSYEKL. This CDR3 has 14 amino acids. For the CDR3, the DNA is TGCGCCAGCAGCCAGACAGGGGTCACCGGGGAGCTGTTTTTT. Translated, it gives CASSQTGVTGELFF.